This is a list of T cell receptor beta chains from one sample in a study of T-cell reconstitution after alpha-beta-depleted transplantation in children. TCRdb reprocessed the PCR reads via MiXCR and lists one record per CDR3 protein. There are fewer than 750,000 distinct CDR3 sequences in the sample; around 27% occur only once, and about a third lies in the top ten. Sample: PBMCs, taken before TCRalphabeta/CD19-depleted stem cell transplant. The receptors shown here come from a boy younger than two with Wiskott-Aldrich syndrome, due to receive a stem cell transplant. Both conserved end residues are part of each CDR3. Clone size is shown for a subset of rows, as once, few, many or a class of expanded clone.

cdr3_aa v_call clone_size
CSARVQQETQYF TRBV20-1 NA
CASRAAKQTQYF TRBV6-2/TRBV6-3 NA
CASSLWWGGHVGTDTQYF TRBV27 NA
CASSPDLGQPYEQYF TRBV7-8 NA
CASSQERLAGVPDTQYF TRBV3-1 NA
CASSGRTGYLF TRBV9 few
CASSSQTGGSYNEQFF TRBV5-1 few
CASSLAGEGTQYF TRBV7-8 few
CSAALTGTNTEAFF TRBV20-1 NA
CASSFYNSYNEQFF TRBV28 few
CASSLQINYEQYF TRBV5-1 few
CASRGQGIGELFF TRBV12-3/TRBV12-4 few
CSASNTAGHRDEAFF TRBV20-1 few
CASSQFRGRGETQYF TRBV3-1 NA
CASSLTGGGHEQFF TRBV5-1 few
CASSLGMSNEKLFF TRBV5-8 few
CSTAGRQGVSYEQYF TRBV10-2 NA
CASSDRGLGMNTEAFF TRBV5-1 NA
CSARRPSGELDTQYF TRBV20-1 few